This T cell receptor (beta chain) emerged from a study of control samples from healthy donors and cancer patients. Looked up from germline, CDR1 is LGHNA and CDR2 is YSLEER. The length of the CDR3 is 14 residues. J was trimmed by 4 bases and V by 5 bases; bases with no gene match: 4. Generated by immunoSEQ multiplex PCR, the TCRdb table keeps only in-frame clones and is missing some. The profile shows 170,000 or so clones, 90% to 95% of them singletons. The TCR was taken from a woman aged 40 to 50 in good health. The sample was blood. This chain uses TRBV4-3 with TRBJ2-3; 9 positions agree with TRBD2. CDR3 protein: CASSLLAGPDTQYF. The CDR3 nucleotides are TGCGCCAGCAGCTTACTAGCGGGTCCAGATACGCAGTATTTT.